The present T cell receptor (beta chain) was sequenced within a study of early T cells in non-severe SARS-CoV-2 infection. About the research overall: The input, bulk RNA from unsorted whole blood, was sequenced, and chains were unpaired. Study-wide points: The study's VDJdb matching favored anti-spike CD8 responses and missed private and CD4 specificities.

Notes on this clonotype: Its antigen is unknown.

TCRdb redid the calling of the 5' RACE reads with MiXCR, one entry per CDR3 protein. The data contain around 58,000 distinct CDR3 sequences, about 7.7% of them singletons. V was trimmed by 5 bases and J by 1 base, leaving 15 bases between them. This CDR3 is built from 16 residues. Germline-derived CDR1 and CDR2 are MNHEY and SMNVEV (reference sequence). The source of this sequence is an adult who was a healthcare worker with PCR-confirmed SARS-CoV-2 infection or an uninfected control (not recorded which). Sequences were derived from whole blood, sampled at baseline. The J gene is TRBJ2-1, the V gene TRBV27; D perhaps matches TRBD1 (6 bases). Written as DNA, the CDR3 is TGTGCCAGCAGTCCGCCGCCAGGGGAGTCCTACAATGAGCAGTTCTTC. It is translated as CASSPPPGESYNEQFF.